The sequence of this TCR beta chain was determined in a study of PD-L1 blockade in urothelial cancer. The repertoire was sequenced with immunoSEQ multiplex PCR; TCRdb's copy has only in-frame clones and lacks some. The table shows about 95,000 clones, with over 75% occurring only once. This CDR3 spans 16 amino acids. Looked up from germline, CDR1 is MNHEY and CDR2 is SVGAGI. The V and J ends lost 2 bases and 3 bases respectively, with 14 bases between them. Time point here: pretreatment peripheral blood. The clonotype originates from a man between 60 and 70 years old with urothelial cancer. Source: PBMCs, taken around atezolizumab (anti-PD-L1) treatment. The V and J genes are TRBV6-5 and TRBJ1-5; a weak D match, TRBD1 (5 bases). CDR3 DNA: TGTGCCAGCAGTTACCCCGACAGCCTAAACAATCAGCCCCAGCATTTT. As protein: CASSYPDSLNNQPQHF.